The rows below give T cell receptor beta chains drawn from one sample of a study of shared clonotypes between healthy human individuals. Only in-frame clones appear in the TCRdb table, and some are missing; sequencing was by immunoSEQ multiplex PCR. The sample lists about 2 million clones; about 95% were seen once. The sample taken for sequencing was naive CD8+ T cells sorted from blood. The receptor source for this set is a man aged 18-30 years in good health. Each CDR3 is given with its conserved first and last residue. The D gene is left open where the match is weak. Expanded clones get a size class; other rows say once, few or many, or leave the size out.

d_gene: NA
v_gene: TRBV5-6
abundance: NA
len: 12
j_gene: TRBJ1-4
CDR3nt: TGTGCCAGCAGCTTGTCAGACGAAAAACTGTTTTTT
CDR3aa: CASSLSDEKLFF

d_gene: NA
v_gene: TRBV21-1
abundance: NA
len: 14
j_gene: TRBJ2-7
CDR3nt: TGTGCCAGCAGCAAAGTACTAGCGCCTTACGAGCAGTACTTC
CDR3aa: CASSKVLAPYEQYF

d_gene: TRBD2
v_gene: TRBV9
abundance: NA
len: 15
j_gene: TRBJ2-3
CDR3nt: TGTGCCAGCAGCGTAGGACTAGCGGTCACAGATACGCAGTATTTT
CDR3aa: CASSVGLAVTDTQYF

d_gene: TRBD2
v_gene: TRBV28
abundance: NA
len: 17
j_gene: TRBJ2-1
CDR3nt: TGTGCCAGCAGTTCTACGCCAGCGGGGGGGGCCTACAATGAGCAGTTCTTC
CDR3aa: CASSSTPAGGAYNEQFF

d_gene: NA
v_gene: TRBV9
abundance: NA
len: 15
j_gene: TRBJ2-1
CDR3nt: TGTGCCAGCAGCGTAGACGATTACCGTAACAATGAGCAGTTCTTC
CDR3aa: CASSVDDYRNNEQFF

d_gene: TRBD2
v_gene: TRBV9
abundance: few
len: 15
j_gene: TRBJ2-2
CDR3nt: TGTGCCAGCAGCGGGAGCGGGAGGGCCAACGGGGAGCTGTTTTTT
CDR3aa: CASSGSGRANGELFF

d_gene: NA
v_gene: TRBV11-2
abundance: NA
len: 15
j_gene: TRBJ2-1
CDR3nt: TGTGCCAGCAGCTTAGATCGGGATCAGGGGTTCGAGCAGTTCTTC
CDR3aa: CASSLDRDQGFEQFF

d_gene: TRBD2
v_gene: TRBV11-2
abundance: once
len: 17
j_gene: TRBJ2-4
CDR3nt: TGTGCCAGCAGCTTATCCAGCGGGAGTCATCCCAAAAACATTCAGTACTTC
CDR3aa: CASSLSSGSHPKNIQYF

d_gene: NA
v_gene: TRBV5-4
abundance: NA
len: 16
j_gene: TRBJ2-1
CDR3nt: TGTGCCAGCAGCTTGGCCGCAGTCGGGGCGCCCTTCGAGGAGTTCTTC
CDR3aa: CASSLAAVGAPFEEFF

d_gene: NA
v_gene: TRBV27
abundance: NA
len: 12
j_gene: TRBJ1-2
CDR3nt: TGTGCCAGCAGTTCGGGGGGCTTTGGCTACACCTTC
CDR3aa: CASSSGGFGYTF

d_gene: NA
v_gene: TRBV5-5
abundance: few
len: 10
j_gene: TRBJ2-7
CDR3nt: TGTGCCAGCAGCTTGCACGAGCAGTACTTC
CDR3aa: CASSLHEQYF

d_gene: TRBD1
v_gene: TRBV6-5
abundance: NA
len: 14
j_gene: TRBJ1-4
CDR3nt: TGTGCCAGCAGTCTGGCAGGGGGCAATGAAAAACTGTTTTTT
CDR3aa: CASSLAGGNEKLFF

d_gene: NA
v_gene: TRBV5-1
abundance: NA
len: 13
j_gene: TRBJ2-1
CDR3nt: TGCGCCAGCAACACAGAGCCGGACAATGAGCAGTTCTTC
CDR3aa: CASNTEPDNEQFF

d_gene: TRBD2
v_gene: TRBV27
abundance: NA
len: 17
j_gene: TRBJ2-7
CDR3nt: TGTGCCAGCAGTTTCCTCCCGACCGGGACTAGCGGGGACGAGCAGTACTTC
CDR3aa: CASSFLPTGTSGDEQYF

d_gene: TRBD2
v_gene: TRBV2
abundance: NA
len: 16
j_gene: TRBJ2-5
CDR3nt: TGTGCCAGCAGTGATGGGGGGACTAGACCCTGGGAGACCCAGTACTTC
CDR3aa: CASSDGGTRPWETQYF

d_gene: TRBD1
v_gene: TRBV2
abundance: NA
len: 14
j_gene: TRBJ1-2
CDR3nt: TGTGCCAGCACAGGGGGAGGGGGCAGAAATGGCTACACCTTC
CDR3aa: CASTGGGGRNGYTF

d_gene: TRBD1
v_gene: TRBV4-1
abundance: few
len: 15
j_gene: TRBJ1-5
CDR3nt: TGCGCCAGCAGCCACGCAGGGGGAACCGGTCAGCCCCAGCATTTT
CDR3aa: CASSHAGGTGQPQHF

d_gene: NA
v_gene: TRBV5-4
abundance: NA
len: 13
j_gene: TRBJ2-1
CDR3nt: TGTGCCAGCAGCTGGGACGGACACAATGAGCAGTTCTTC
CDR3aa: CASSWDGHNEQFF

d_gene: NA
v_gene: TRBV29-1
abundance: NA
len: 14
j_gene: TRBJ2-7
CDR3nt: TGCAGCGTTGATACAGGTGACCCCTCCTACGAGCAGTACTTC
CDR3aa: CSVDTGDPSYEQYF

d_gene: NA
v_gene: TRBV10-3
abundance: NA
len: 13
j_gene: TRBJ2-1
CDR3nt: TGTGCCATCAGTGAGGGAGTTCCCAATGAGCAGTTCTTC
CDR3aa: CAISEGVPNEQFF

d_gene: TRBD2
v_gene: TRBV7-8
abundance: once
len: 19
j_gene: TRBJ2-3
CDR3nt: TGTGCCAGCAGCCCACGGCCTAGCGGGTGGGACTCTGGCACAGATACGCAGTATTTT
CDR3aa: CASSPRPSGWDSGTDTQYF

d_gene: NA
v_gene: TRBV6-1
abundance: NA
len: 16
j_gene: TRBJ1-2
CDR3nt: TGTGCCAGCAGTGAATGGGGAGGAGGGGGGCACTATGGCTACACCTTC
CDR3aa: CASSEWGGGGHYGYTF

d_gene: NA
v_gene: TRBV15
abundance: NA
len: 16
j_gene: TRBJ1-5
CDR3nt: TGTGCCACCAGTAAGGGGACGGGGGCTGGCAATCAGCCCCAGCATTTT
CDR3aa: CATSKGTGAGNQPQHF

d_gene: TRBD1
v_gene: TRBV27
abundance: NA
len: 15
j_gene: TRBJ1-2
CDR3nt: TGTGCCAGCAGTTTAACGGGACAGGGCTCCTATGGCTACACCTTC
CDR3aa: CASSLTGQGSYGYTF

d_gene: NA
v_gene: TRBV6-1
abundance: NA
len: 13
j_gene: TRBJ2-1
CDR3nt: TGTGCCAGCAGTGAAGATGGCGGCGATGAGCAGTTCTTC
CDR3aa: CASSEDGGDEQFF

d_gene: NA
v_gene: TRBV15
abundance: NA
len: 15
j_gene: TRBJ1-6
CDR3nt: TGTGCCACCAGCGGAGAGGGAGGAGGTAATTCACCCCTCCACTTT
CDR3aa: CATSGEGGGNSPLHF

d_gene: NA
v_gene: TRBV6-5
abundance: NA
len: 14
j_gene: TRBJ1-1
CDR3nt: TGTGCCAGCAGTCATCAGGGAGGGATACTTGAAGCTTTCTTT
CDR3aa: CASSHQGGILEAFF

d_gene: TRBD1
v_gene: TRBV28
abundance: NA
len: 13
j_gene: TRBJ2-1
CDR3nt: TGTGCCAGCAGTGGGACAGGGGGCGATGAGCAGTTCTTC
CDR3aa: CASSGTGGDEQFF

d_gene: NA
v_gene: TRBV19
abundance: NA
len: 13
j_gene: TRBJ2-7
CDR3nt: TGTGCCAGTAGTATGGACAGCTTCTACGAGCAGTACTTC
CDR3aa: CASSMDSFYEQYF

d_gene: NA
v_gene: TRBV6-5
abundance: NA
len: 12
j_gene: TRBJ2-1
CDR3nt: TGTGCCAGCGTCGGGGGACCGGATGAGCAGTTCTTC
CDR3aa: CASVGGPDEQFF

d_gene: TRBD1
v_gene: TRBV5-8
abundance: NA
len: 17
j_gene: TRBJ2-3
CDR3nt: TGTGCCAGCAGAGTGTCGGATGGGACAGGGTTTCCAGATACGCAGTATTTT
CDR3aa: CASRVSDGTGFPDTQYF

d_gene: NA
v_gene: TRBV19
abundance: NA
len: 13
j_gene: TRBJ1-6
CDR3nt: TGTGCCAGCTTGGGCTCCTATAATTCACCCCTCCACTTT
CDR3aa: CASLGSYNSPLHF

d_gene: NA
v_gene: TRBV28
abundance: NA
len: 13
j_gene: TRBJ1-3
CDR3nt: TGTGCCAGCAGTTTCGGCTCTGGAAACACCATATATTTT
CDR3aa: CASSFGSGNTIYF

d_gene: NA
v_gene: TRBV6-6
abundance: NA
len: 14
j_gene: TRBJ1-2
CDR3nt: TGTGCCAGCAGTTACACCGACGAAGACTATGGCTACACCTTC
CDR3aa: CASSYTDEDYGYTF

d_gene: TRBD1
v_gene: TRBV11-2
abundance: NA
len: 14
j_gene: TRBJ1-2
CDR3nt: TGTGCCAGCAGCCCCAGACAGGGCCCCTCCGGCTACACCTTC
CDR3aa: CASSPRQGPSGYTF

d_gene: TRBD1
v_gene: TRBV7-2
abundance: NA
len: 16
j_gene: TRBJ2-5
CDR3nt: TGTGCCAGCAGCTCTCCCGGGACAGGGTGGGGAGAGACCCAGTACTTC
CDR3aa: CASSSPGTGWGETQYF

d_gene: NA
v_gene: TRBV29-1
abundance: once
len: 15
j_gene: TRBJ2-1
CDR3nt: TGCAGCGTTGTCGGGCCCCAAGGGGCGTACAATGAGCAGTTCTTC
CDR3aa: CSVVGPQGAYNEQFF